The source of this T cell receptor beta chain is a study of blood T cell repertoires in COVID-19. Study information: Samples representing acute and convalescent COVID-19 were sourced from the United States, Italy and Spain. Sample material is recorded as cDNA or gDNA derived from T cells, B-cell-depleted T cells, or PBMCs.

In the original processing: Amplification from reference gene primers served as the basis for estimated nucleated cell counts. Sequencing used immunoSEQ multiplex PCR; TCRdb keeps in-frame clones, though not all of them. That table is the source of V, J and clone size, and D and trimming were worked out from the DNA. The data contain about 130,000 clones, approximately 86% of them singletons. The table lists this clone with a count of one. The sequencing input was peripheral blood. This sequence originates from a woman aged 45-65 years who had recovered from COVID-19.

CDR3 protein: CASSQVRGGSTDTQYF. CDR3 coding DNA: TGTGCCAGCAGCCAAGTTCGCGGGGGTAGTACAGATACGCAGTATTTT. The gene calls are TRBV3-1 (or the pseudogene TRBV3-2) and TRBJ2-3, with 7 positions matching TRBD2. V was pared by 1 base and J by 3 bases, with 7 bases of the junction left unmatched. From germline, CDR1 is LGHDT and CDR2 YNNKEL (reference sequence). This CDR3 region has 16 residues.